This record concerns one TCR beta chain sequence. The target antigen is unknown. Using a J-beta primer mix together with a sample-barcoded 5' primer, a second PCR was run for roughly 6 to 12 cycles. Through a template-switch adaptor with 12 random nucleotides, each cDNA molecule received a tag. Each CDR3 protein is one row after TCRdb ran MiXCR on the 5' RACE reads. This table holds over 1,300,000 distinct CDR3 sequences, 59% found once. This CDR3 comprises 16 residues. The germline V gene encodes CDR1 LGHDT and CDR2 YNNKEL (reference sequence). The sample originates from a study of blood T cells in healthy people across ages. Findings of the study overall: Per-million-T-cell TCR beta diversity fell roughly linearly with age. Calculation of diversity from one million T cells yielded estimates considered to be underestimates. No one knew whether donors had CMV, which possibly confounded expanded clonotype changes.

This receptor was obtained from a man between 18 and 29 years old in good health. What was sequenced was blood. The chain links TRBV3-1 to TRBJ2-5, with TRBD2 identical over 7 bases. The J call may be wrong; the DNA end is better matched by TRBJ2-7. The CDR3 nucleotides are TGTGCCAGCAGCCAAGCGACTAGCCTAAGTCGGTACGAGCAGTACTTC. Protein: CASSQATSLSRYEQYF.